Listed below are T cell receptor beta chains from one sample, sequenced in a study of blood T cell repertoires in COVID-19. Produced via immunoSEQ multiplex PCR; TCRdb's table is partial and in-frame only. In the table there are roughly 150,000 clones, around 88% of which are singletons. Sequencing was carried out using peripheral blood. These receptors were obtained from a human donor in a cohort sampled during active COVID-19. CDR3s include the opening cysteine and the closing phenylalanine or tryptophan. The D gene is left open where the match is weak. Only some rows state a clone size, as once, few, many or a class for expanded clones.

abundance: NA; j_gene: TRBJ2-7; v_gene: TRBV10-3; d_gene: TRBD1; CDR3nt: TGTGCCATCAGCCGGGACAGGGGCTACGAGCAGTACTTC; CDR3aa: CAISRDRGYEQYF
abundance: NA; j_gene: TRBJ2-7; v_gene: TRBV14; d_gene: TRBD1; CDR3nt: TGTGCCAGCAGCCAGAACAGGGGGACCTACGAGCAGTACTTC; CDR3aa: CASSQNRGTYEQYF
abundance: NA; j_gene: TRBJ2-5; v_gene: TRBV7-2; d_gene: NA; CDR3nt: TGTGCCAGCAGCTTAGAGCCCCAAGGGGCCCGGTCGGCCCAGTACTTC; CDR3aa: CASSLEPQGARSAQYF
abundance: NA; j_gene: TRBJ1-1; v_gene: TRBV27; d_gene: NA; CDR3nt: TGTGCCAGCAGTCAACAACAGGGTTTTGAAGCTTTCTTT; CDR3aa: CASSQQQGFEAFF
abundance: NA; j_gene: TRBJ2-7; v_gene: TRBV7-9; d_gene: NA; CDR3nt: TGTGCCAGCAGCTTAGCCCAGGGGAGGGCGGGCGAGCAGTACTTC; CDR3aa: CASSLAQGRAGEQYF
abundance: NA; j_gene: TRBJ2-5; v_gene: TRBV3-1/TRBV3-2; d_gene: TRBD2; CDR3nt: TGTGCCAGCAGCCGGGGACTAGCGGGAGGAGAGACCCAGTACTTC; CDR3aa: CASSRGLAGGETQYF
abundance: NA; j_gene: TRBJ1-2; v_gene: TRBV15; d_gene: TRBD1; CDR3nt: TGTGCCACCAATAGGGACAGACTTAACTATGGCTACACCTTC; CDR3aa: CATNRDRLNYGYTF
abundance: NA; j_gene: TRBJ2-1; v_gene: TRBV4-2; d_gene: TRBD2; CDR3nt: TGTGCCAGCAGCCAGGGACTAAGCTCCTACAATGAGCAGTTCTTC; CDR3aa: CASSQGLSSYNEQFF
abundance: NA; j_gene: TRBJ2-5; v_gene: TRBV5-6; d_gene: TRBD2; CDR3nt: TGTGCCAGCAGCTTAGGACTAGTTTCGCAAGAGACCCAGTACTTC; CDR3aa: CASSLGLVSQETQYF
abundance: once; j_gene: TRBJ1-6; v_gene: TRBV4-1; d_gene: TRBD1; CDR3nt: TGCGCCAGCAGCCAAGTCCAGGGGGCGATACGGTCACCCCTCCACTTT; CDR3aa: CASSQVQGAIRSPLHF
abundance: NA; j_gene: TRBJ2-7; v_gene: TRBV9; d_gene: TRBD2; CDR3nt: TGTGCCAGCAGCGTTAGCGGGGGCACCTACGAGCAGTACTTC; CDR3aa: CASSVSGGTYEQYF
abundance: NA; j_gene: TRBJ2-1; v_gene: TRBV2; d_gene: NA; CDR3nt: TGTGCCAGCAGTGTCCCGAGGGTTACAGGGAGTGAGCAGTTCTTC; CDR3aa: CASSVPRVTGSEQFF
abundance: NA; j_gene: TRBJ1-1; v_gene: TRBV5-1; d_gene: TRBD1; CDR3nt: TGCGCCAGCAGCTTCCGGGACAGGGGGATGAACACTGAAGCTTTCTTT; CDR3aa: CASSFRDRGMNTEAFF
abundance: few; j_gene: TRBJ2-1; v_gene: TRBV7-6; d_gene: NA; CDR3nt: TGTGCCAGCAGCTTAGAGGGGTACAGGGTTTTCAATGAGCAGTTCTTC; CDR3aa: CASSLEGYRVFNEQFF
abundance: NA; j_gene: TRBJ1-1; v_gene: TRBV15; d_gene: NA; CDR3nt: TGTGCCATGAAGGACACGAACACTGAAGCTTTCTTT; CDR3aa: CAMKDTNTEAFF
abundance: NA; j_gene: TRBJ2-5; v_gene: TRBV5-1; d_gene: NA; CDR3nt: TGCGCCAGCAGCTTGGAATGGGGGCGGGAGACCCAGTACTTC; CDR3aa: CASSLEWGRETQYF
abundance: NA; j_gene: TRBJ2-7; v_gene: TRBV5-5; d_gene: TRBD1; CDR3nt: TGTGCCAGCAGCACGACGGACAGGGGGGGATACAACGAGCAGTACTTC; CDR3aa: CASSTTDRGGYNEQYF
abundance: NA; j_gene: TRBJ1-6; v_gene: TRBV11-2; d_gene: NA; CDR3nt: TGTGCCAGCAGCTTAGAAGACAGGAGATTTAATTCACCCCTCCACTTT; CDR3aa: CASSLEDRRFNSPLHF
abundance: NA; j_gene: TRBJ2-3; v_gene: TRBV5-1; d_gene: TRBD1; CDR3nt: TGCGCCAGCAGCTCTACCGGGACAGGGCCGGATACGCAGTATTTT; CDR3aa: CASSSTGTGPDTQYF
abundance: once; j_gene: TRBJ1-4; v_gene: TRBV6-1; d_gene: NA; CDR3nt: TGTGCCAGCAGTGAACCTCCTATGGGGCTGGGTGAAAAACTGTTTTTT; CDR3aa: CASSEPPMGLGEKLFF
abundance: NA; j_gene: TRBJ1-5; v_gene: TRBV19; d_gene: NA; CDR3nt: TGTGCCAGTAGAGGGCAGCGGCACAATCAGCCCCAGCATTTT; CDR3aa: CASRGQRHNQPQHF
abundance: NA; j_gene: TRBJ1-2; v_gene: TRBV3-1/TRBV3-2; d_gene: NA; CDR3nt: TGTGCCAGCAGCCTTCGAACGGGGGTTGGCTACACCTTC; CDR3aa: CASSLRTGVGYTF
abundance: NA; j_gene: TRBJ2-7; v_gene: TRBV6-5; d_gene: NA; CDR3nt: TGTGCCAGCAGTTACTCGACACGAAACGAGCAGTACTTC; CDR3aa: CASSYSTRNEQYF
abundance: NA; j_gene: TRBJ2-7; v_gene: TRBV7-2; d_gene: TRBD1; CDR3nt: TGTGCCAGCAGCTTGGACAGGGGTATGATCTACGAGCAGTACTTC; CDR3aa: CASSLDRGMIYEQYF
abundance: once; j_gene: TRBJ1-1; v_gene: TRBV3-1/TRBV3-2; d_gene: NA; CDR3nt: TGTGCCAGCAGCCAAGATCTGCAGGGACTTGACACTGAAGCTTTCTTT; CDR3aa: CASSQDLQGLDTEAFF
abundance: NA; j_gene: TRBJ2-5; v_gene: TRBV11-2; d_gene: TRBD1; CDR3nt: TGTGCCAGCAGCCTCCCTACAATTACAGGGGGCGCAGAGACCCAGTACTTC; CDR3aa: CASSLPTITGGAETQYF
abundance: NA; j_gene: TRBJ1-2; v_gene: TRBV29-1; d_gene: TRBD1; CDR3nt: TGCAGCGCCGCGACAGGGTCAGACTATGGCTACACCTTC; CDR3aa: CSAATGSDYGYTF
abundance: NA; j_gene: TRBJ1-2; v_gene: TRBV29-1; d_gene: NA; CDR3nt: TGCAGCGTTGTACGGGGGGACTATGGCTACACCTTC; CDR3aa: CSVVRGDYGYTF
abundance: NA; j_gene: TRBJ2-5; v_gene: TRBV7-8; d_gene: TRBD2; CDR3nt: TGTGCCAGCAGCTTAGGTAGCGGGGGGCCTCAAGAGACCCAGTACTTC; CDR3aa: CASSLGSGGPQETQYF
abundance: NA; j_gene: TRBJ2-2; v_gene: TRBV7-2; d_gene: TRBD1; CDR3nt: TGTGCCAGCAGCAAACCGGGACAGGGGGCGATCGGGGAGCTGTTTTTT; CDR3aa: CASSKPGQGAIGELFF
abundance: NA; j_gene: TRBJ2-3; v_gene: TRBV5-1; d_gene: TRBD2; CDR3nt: TGCGCCAGCAGCTTGACTAGCGGGGGGGAGGATACGCAGTATTTT; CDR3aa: CASSLTSGGEDTQYF
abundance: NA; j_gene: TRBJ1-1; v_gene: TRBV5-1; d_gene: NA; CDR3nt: TGCGCCAGCAGCTCGGGACAATCAGGCACTGAAGCTTTCTTT; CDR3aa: CASSSGQSGTEAFF
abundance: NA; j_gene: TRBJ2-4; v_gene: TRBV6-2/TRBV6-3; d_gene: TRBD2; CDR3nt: TGTGCCAGCAGTTCGGGAGGGGCCTTAGCCAAAAACATTCAGTACTTC; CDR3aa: CASSSGGALAKNIQYF
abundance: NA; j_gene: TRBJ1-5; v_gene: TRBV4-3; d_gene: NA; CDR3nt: TGCGCCAGCAGCCAAGATGGAGTTCAGCCCCAGCATTTT; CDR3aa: CASSQDGVQPQHF
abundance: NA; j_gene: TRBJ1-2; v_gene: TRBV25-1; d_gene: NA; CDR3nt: TGTGCCAGCAGTGACCTCGGGGGAAGGGGTGGCTACACCTTC; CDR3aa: CASSDLGGRGGYTF
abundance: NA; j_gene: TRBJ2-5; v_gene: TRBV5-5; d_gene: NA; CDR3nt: TGTGCCAGCAGCTTGATGTCGCTACCTGGGACCCAGTACTTC; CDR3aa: CASSLMSLPGTQYF
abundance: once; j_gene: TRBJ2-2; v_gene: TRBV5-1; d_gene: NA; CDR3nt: TGCGCCAGCAGCAAGCAAGAAACCGGGGAGCTGTTTTTT; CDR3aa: CASSKQETGELFF
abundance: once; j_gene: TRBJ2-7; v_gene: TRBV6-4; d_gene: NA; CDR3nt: TGTGCCAGCAGTGACTCCCCGGGACTTCCCTACGAGCAGTACTTC; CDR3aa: CASSDSPGLPYEQYF
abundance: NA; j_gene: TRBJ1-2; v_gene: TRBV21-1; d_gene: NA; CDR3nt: TGTGCCAGCAGCAAGCGGGTTGGGACTGCATGCTCCTATGGCTACACCTTC; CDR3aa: CASSKRVGTACSYGYTF
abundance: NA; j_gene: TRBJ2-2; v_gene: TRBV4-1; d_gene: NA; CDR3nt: TGCGCCAGCAGCCTCTTCGGCGGCACCGGGGAGCTGTTTTTT; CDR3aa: CASSLFGGTGELFF
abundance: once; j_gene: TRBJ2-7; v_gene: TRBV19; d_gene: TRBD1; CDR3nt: TGTGCCAGTAGTCCGGGACAGCCCTACGAGCAGTACTTC; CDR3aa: CASSPGQPYEQYF
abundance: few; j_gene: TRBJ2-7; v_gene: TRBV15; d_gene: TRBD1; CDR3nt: TGTGCCACCAGCAGTAAAACCGGGACAGGGCGGTACTTC; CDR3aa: CATSSKTGTGRYF